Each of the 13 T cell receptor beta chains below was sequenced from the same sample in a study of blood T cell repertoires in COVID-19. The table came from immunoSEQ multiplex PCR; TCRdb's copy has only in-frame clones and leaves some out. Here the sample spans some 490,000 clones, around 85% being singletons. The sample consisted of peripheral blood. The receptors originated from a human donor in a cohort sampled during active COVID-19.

CDR3 DNA sequence: TGTGCCAGCAGCTTGCTAGGGGGCGGCACAGATACGCAGTATTTT. As protein: CASSLLGGGTDTQYF. The chain combines TRBV5-8 with TRBJ2-3; 7 nucleotides agree with TRBD1. CDR3 length equals 15 residues. Germline V gene sequence: CDR1 SGHTS, CDR2 YDEGEE. V shed 1 base, J shed 1 base, and the junction held 3 bases outside the gene matches.

The CDR3 region is CASRDGQGFAAPLHF. The CDR3 DNA sequence: TGTGCCAGCAGGGATGGACAGGGGTTCGCGGCACCCCTCCACTTT. The chain links TRBV2 to TRBJ1-6; TRBD1 aligns across 9 bases. CDR1 is SNHLY, CDR2 FYNNEI, per germline. J lost 11 bases, V lost 6 bases, and 11 bases had no gene match. The CDR3 loop spans 15 amino acids.

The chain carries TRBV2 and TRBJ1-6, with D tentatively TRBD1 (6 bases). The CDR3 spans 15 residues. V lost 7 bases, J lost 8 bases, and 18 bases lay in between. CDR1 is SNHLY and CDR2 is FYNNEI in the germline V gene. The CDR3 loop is CASKTTGGPDSPLHF. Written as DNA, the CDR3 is TGTGCCAGCAAAACGACAGGTGGTCCGGATTCACCCCTCCACTTT.

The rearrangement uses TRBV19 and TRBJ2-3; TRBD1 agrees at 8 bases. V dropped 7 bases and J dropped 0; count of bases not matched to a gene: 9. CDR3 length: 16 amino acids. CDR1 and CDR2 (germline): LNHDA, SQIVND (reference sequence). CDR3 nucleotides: TGTGCCAGTATACCCACAGGGGGTCCCAGCACAGATACGCAGTATTTT. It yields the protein CASIPTGGPSTDTQYF.

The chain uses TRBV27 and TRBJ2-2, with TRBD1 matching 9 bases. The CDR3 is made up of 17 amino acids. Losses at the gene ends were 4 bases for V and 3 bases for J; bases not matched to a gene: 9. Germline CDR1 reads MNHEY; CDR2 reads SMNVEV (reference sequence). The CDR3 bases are TGTGCCAGCAGTTCGCCATCGGGACAGGGCTACACCGGGGAGCTGTTTTTT. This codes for CASSSPSGQGYTGELFF.

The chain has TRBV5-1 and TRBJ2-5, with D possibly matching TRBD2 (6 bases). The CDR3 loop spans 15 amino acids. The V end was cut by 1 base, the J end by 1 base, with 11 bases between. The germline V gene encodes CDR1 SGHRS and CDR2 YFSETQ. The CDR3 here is CASSLSAGLQETQYF. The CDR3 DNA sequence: TGCGCCAGCAGCTTGTCCGCGGGGCTCCAAGAGACCCAGTACTTC. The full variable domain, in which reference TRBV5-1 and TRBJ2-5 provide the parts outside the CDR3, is KAGVTQTPRYLIKTRGQQVTLSCSPISGHRSVSWYQQTPGQGLQFLFEYFSETQRNKGNFPGRFSGRQFSNSRSEMNVSTLELGDSALYLCASSLSAGLQETQYFGPGTRLLVL.

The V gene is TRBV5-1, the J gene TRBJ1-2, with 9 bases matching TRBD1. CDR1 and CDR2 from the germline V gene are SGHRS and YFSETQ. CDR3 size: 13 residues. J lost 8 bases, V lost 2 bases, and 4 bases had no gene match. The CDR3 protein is CASSLQGASGYTF. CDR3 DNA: TGCGCCAGCAGCTTACAGGGGGCCAGCGGCTACACCTTC.

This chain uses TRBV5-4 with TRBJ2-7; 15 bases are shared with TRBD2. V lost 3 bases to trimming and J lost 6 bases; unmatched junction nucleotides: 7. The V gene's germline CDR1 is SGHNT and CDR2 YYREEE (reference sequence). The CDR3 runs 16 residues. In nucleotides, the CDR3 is TGTGCCAGCAGCTCGAGACCGGGACTAGCGGGAGGCGAGCAGTACTTC. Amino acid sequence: CASSSRPGLAGGEQYF.

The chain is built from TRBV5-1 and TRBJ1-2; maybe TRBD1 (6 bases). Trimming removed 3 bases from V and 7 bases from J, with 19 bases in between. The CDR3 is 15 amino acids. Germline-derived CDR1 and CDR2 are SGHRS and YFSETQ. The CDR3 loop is CASSSDVGGAGGYTF. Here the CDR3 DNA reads TGCGCCAGCAGCTCCGATGTCGGGGGGGCGGGTGGCTACACCTTC.

The DNA for the CDR3 is TGTGCCAGCAGCGAAAGGACAGGGGGGCTTGAAAAACTGTTTTTT. Its protein product is CASSERTGGLEKLFF. The V and J genes are TRBV9 and TRBJ1-4; 10 positions agree with TRBD1. The CDR3 extends over 15 amino acids. V gave up 3 bases and J gave up 7 bases; unmatched junction bases: 6. Germline V gene lookup returns CDR1 SGDLS and CDR2 YYNGEE.

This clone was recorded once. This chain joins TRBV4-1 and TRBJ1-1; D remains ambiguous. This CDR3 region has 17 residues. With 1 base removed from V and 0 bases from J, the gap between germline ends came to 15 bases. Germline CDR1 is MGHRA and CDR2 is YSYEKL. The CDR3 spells CASSQGSEKTMNTEAFF. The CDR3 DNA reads TGCGCCAGCAGCCAAGGTTCTGAGAAAACCATGAACACTGAAGCTTTCTTT.

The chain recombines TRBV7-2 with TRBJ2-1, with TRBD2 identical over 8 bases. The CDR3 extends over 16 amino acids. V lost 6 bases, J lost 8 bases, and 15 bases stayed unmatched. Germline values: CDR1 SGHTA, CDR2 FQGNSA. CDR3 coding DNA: TGTGCCAGCAGACAACAGGGCGGGGCGGGAGGTGATGAGCAGTTCTTC. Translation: CASRQQGGAGGDEQFF.

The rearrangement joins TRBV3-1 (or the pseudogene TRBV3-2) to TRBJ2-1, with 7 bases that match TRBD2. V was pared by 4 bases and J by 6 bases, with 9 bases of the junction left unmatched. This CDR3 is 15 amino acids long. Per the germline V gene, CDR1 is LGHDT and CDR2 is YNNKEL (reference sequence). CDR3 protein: CASSLGEGRGNEQFF. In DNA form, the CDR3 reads TGTGCCAGCAGCCTCGGGGAGGGCCGAGGCAATGAGCAGTTCTTC.